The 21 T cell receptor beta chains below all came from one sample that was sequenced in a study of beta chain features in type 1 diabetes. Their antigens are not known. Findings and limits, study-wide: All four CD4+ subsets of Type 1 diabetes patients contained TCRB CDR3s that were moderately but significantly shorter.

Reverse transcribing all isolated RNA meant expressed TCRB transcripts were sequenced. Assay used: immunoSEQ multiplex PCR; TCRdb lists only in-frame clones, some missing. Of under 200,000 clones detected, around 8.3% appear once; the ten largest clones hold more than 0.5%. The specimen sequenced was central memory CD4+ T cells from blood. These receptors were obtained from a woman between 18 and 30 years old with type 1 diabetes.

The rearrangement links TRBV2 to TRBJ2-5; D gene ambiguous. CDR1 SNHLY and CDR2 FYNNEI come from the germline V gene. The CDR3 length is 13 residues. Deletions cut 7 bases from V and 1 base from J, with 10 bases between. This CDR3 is CASTRRSQETQYF. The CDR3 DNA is TGTGCCAGCACAAGGCGGTCCCAAGAGACCCAGTACTTC.

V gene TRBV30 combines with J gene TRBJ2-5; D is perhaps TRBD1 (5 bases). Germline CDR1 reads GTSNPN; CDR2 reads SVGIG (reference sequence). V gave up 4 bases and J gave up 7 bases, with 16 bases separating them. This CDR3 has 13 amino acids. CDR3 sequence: CAWIGAPGGTQYF. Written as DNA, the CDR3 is TGTGCCTGGATAGGGGCCCCCGGTGGGACCCAGTACTTC.

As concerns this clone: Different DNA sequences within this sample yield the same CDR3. Written as DNA, the CDR3 is TGCGCCAGCAGCGCCGGGCAGGGGAATCAGCCCCAGCATTTT. Its translation: CASSAGQGNQPQHF. V gene TRBV5-1 combines with J gene TRBJ1-5; maybe TRBD1 (6 bases). The ends were cut back, 4 bases at V and 4 bases at J, with 12 bases in the middle. This CDR3 contains 14 residues. Germline CDR1 and CDR2: SGHRS and YFSETQ. Drawing the rest from reference TRBV5-1 and TRBJ1-5, the complete variable domain is KAGVTQTPRYLIKTRGQQVTLSCSPISGHRSVSWYQQTPGQGLQFLFEYFSETQRNKGNFPGRFSGRQFSNSRSEMNVSTLELGDSALYLCASSAGQGNQPQHFGDGTRLSIL.

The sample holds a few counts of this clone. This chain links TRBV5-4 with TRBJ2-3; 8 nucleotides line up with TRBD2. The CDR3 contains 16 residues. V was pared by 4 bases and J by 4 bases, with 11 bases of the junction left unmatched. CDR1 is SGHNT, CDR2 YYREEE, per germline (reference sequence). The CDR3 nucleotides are TGTGCCAGCAGCCCCTCCGGGACTAGAGCCTCAGATACGCAGTATTTT. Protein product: CASSPSGTRASDTQYF.

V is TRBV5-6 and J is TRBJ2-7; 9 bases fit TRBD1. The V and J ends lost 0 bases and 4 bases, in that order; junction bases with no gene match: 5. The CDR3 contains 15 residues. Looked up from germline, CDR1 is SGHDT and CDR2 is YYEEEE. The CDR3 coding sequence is TGTGCCAGCAGCTTGGATCCGACAGGGGGATACGAGCAGTACTTC. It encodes CASSLDPTGGYEQYF. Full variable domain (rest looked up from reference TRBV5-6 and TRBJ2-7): DAGVTQSPTHLIKTRGQQVTLRCSPKSGHDTVSWYQQALGQGPQFIFQYYEEEERQRGNFPDRFSGHQFPNYSSELNVNALLLGDSALYLCASSLDPTGGYEQYFGPGTRLTVT.

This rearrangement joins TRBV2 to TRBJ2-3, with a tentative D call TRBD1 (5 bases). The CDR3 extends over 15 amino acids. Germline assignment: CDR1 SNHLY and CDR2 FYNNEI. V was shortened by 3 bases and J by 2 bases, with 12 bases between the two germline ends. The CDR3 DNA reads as TGTGCCAGCAGTGATGGATGGGGCGCCACAGATACGCAGTATTTT. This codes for CASSDGWGATDTQYF.

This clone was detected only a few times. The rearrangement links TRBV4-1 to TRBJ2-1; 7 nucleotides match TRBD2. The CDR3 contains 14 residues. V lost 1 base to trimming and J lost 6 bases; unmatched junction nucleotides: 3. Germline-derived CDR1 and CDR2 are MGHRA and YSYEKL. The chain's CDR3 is CASSQGWGGNEQFF. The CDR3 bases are TGCGCCAGCAGCCAAGGTTGGGGGGGCAATGAGCAGTTCTTC.

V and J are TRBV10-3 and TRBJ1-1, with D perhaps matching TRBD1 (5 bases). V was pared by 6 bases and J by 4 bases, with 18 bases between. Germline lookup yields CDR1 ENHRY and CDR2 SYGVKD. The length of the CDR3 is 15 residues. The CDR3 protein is CAIRAPGTGGTEAFF. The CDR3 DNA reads TGTGCCATCAGGGCCCCAGGGACTGGAGGCACTGAAGCTTTCTTT.

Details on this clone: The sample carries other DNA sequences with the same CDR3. The CDR3 reads CASRRTGNTEAFF. The CDR3 DNA sequence: TGTGCCAGCAGAAGAACAGGGAACACTGAAGCTTTCTTT. J is TRBJ1-1 and V is TRBV6-4, with D perhaps TRBD1 (5 bases). The ends were cut back, 6 bases at V and 1 base at J, with 9 bases in the middle. This CDR3 comprises 13 residues. Germline lookup yields CDR1 MRHNA and CDR2 SNTAGT.

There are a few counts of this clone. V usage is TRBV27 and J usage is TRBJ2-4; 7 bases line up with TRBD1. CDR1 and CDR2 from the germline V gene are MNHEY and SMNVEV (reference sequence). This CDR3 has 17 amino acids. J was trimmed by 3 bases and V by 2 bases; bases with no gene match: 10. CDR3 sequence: CASSLLTGVVVKNIQYF. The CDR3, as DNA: TGTGCCAGCAGTTTACTCACAGGGGTGGTTGTCAAAAACATTCAGTACTTC.

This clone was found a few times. The CDR3 region is CASSPSGAVEQYF. CDR3 DNA: TGTGCCAGCAGTCCCTCAGGGGCGGTCGAGCAGTACTTC. J is TRBJ2-7 and V is TRBV6-6, with a possible D match to TRBD1 (6 bases). Trimming left V 5 bases short and J 6 bases short, with 14 bases between. Germline CDR1 is MNHNY and CDR2 is SVGAGI (reference sequence). There are 13 residues in the CDR3.

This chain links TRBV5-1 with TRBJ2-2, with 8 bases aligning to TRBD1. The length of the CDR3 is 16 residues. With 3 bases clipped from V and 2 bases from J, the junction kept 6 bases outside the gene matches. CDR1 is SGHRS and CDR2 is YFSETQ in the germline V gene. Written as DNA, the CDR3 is TGCGCCAGCAGCTCTGGGGACAGGATTAACACCGGGGAGCTGTTTTTT. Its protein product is CASSSGDRINTGELFF.

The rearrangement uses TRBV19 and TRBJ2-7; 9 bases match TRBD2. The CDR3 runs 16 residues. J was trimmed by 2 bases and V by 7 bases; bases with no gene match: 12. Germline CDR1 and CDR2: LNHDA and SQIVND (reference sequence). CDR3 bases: TGTGCCAGTACGGGAGGTAGCGGGAGAGGCACCTACGAGCAGTACTTC. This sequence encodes CASTGGSGRGTYEQYF.

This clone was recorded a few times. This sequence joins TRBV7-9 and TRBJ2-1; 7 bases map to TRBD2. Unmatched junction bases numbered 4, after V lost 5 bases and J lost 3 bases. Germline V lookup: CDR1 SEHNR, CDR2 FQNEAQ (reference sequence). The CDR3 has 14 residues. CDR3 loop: CASSGGTIYNEQFF. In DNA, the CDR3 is TGTGCCAGCAGCGGCGGGACTATCTACAATGAGCAGTTCTTC.

Here the CDR3 DNA reads TGTGCCAGCTCACCGTCCCCAAACACCGGGGAGCTGTTTTTT. Translated, it gives CASSPSPNTGELFF. This chain joins TRBV18 and TRBJ2-2; D is unclear. CDR1 and CDR2 (germline): KGHSH, LQKENI. V gave up 3 bases and J gave up 2 bases, with 7 bases separating them. This CDR3 is 14 amino acids long.

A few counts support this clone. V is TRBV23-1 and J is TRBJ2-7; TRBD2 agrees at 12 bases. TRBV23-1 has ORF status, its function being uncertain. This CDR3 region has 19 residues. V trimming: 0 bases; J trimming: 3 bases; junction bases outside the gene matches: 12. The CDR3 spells CASSQSGTSGFYSVYEQYF. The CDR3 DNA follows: TGCGCCAGCAGTCAATCAGGGACTAGCGGGTTTTACAGCGTCTACGAGCAGTACTTC.

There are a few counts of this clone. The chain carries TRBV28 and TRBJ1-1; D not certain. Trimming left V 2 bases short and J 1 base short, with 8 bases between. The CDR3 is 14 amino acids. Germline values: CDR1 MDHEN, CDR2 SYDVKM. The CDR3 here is CASSLASKNTEAFF. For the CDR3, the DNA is TGTGCCAGCAGTTTAGCATCTAAGAACACTGAAGCTTTCTTT.

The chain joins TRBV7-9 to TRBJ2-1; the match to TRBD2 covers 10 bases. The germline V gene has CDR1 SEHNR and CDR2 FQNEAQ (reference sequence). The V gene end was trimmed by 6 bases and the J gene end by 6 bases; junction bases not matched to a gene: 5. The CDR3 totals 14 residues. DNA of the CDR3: TGTGCCAGCAGTAGGGGACTAGCGCCCAATGAGCAGTTCTTC. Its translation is CASSRGLAPNEQFF.

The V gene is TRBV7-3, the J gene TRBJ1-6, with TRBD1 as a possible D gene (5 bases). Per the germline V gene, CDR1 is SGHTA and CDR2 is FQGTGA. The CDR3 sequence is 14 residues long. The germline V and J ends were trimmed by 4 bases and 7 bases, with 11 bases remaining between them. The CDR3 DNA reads TGTGCCAGCAGCTCGGGGACTGCGAATTCACCCCTCCACTTT. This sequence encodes CASSSGTANSPLHF.

CDR3 in amino acids: CASTQGSSNYEQYF. CDR3 DNA sequence: TGTGCCAGCACCCAGGGGAGCAGTAACTACGAGCAGTACTTC. The chain recombines TRBV6-6 with TRBJ2-7; TRBD1 is a possible D gene (6 bases). This CDR3 spans 14 amino acids. Germline loops: CDR1 MNHNY, CDR2 SVGAGI (reference sequence). V was shortened by 7 bases and J by 3 bases, with 16 bases between the two germline ends.

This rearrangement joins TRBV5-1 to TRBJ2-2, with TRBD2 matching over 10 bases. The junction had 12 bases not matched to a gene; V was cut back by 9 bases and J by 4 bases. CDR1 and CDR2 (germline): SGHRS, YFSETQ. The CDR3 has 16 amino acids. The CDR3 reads CATRALAGGSTGELFF. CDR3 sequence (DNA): TGCGCCACCCGAGCCTTAGCGGGAGGCAGCACCGGGGAGCTGTTTTTT.